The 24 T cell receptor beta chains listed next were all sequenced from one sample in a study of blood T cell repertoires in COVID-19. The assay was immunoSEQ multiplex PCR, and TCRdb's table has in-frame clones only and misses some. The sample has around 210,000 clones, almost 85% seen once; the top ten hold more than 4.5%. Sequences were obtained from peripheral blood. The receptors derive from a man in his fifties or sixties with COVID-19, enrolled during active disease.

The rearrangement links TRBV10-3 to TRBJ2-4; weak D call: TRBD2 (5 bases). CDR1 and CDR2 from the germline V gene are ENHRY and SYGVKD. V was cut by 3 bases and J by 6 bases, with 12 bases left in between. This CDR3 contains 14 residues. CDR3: CAISDGMAGNIQYF. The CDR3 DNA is TGTGCCATCAGTGACGGGATGGCAGGAAACATTCAGTACTTC.

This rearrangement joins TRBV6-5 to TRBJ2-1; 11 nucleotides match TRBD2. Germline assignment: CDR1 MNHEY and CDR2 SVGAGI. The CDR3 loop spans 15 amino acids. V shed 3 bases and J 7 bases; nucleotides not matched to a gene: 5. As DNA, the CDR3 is TGTGCCAGCAGTTATAGCGGGGGGGCGAGGAATGAGCAGTTCTTC. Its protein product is CASSYSGGARNEQFF.

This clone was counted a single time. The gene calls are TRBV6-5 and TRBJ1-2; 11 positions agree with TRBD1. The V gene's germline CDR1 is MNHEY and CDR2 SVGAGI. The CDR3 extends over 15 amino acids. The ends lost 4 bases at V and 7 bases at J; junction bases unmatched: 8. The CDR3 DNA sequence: TGTGCCAGCAGTTTTGCCGGACAGGGGGCGCGTGGCTACACCTTC. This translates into CASSFAGQGARGYTF.

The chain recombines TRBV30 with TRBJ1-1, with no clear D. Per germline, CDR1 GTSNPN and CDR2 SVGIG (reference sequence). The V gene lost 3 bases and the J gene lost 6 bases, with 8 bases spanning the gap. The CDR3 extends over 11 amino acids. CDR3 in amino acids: CAWSPRSEAFF. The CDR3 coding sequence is TGTGCCTGGAGCCCTAGGTCTGAAGCTTTCTTT.

CDR3: CASSFRGSYNSPLHF. CDR3 coding DNA: TGTGCCAGCAGTTTCAGGGGCTCCTATAATTCACCCCTCCACTTT. The J gene is TRBJ1-6, the V gene TRBV27; TRBD1 might be the D (6 bases). Germline CDR1 reads MNHEY; CDR2 reads SMNVEV (reference sequence). Trimming shortened V by 3 bases and J by 0 bases, and 6 bases separated the two germline ends. The CDR3 runs to 15 residues.

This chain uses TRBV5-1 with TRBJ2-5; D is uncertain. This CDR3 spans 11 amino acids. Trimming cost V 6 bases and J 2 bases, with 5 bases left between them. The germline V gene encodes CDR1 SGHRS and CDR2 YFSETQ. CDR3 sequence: CASTVQETQYF. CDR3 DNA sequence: TGCGCCAGCACCGTTCAAGAGACCCAGTACTTC.

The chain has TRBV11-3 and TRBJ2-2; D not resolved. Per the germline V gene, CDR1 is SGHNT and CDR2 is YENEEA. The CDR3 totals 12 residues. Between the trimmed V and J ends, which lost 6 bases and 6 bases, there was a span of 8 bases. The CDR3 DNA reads TGTGCCAGCAGACGTAGCTCCGGGGAGCTGTTTTTT. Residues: CASRRSSGELFF.

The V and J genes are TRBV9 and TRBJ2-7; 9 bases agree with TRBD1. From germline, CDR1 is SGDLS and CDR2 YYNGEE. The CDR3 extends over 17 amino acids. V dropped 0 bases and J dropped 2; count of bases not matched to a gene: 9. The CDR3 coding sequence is TGTGCCAGCAGCGTAGCCACCCCGGGACAGGGCCCCTACGAGCAGTACTTC. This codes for CASSVATPGQGPYEQYF.

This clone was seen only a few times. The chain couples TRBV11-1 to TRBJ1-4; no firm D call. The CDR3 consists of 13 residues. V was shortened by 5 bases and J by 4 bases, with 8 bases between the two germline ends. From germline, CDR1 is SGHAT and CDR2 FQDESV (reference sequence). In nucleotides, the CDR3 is TGTGCCAGCAGCCCTGGGCTTAATGAAAAACTGTTTTTT. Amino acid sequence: CASSPGLNEKLFF. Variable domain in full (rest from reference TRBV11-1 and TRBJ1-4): EAEVAQSPRYKITEKSQAVAFWCDPISGHATLYWYRQILGQGPELLVQFQDESVVDDSQLPKDRFSAERLKGVDSTLKIQPAELGDSAMYLCASSPGLNEKLFFGSGTQLSVL.

CDR3 coding DNA: TGTGCCAGCAGTTTTTTACAAAGTCCGGCTTTCTTT. Translation: CASSFLQSPAFF. The V gene is TRBV12-3 or TRBV12-4, the J gene TRBJ1-1, with unresolved D. This CDR3 region has 12 residues. The V end was cut by 3 bases, the J end by 11 bases, with 13 bases between.

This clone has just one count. CDR3: CASSLGRGGLSEQYF. In DNA form, the CDR3 reads TGTGCCAGCAGCCTCGGGCGGGGGGGCCTCTCCGAGCAGTACTTC. This chain links TRBV11-2 with TRBJ2-7, with 9 positions matching TRBD2. Unmatched junction bases numbered 11, after V lost 5 bases and J lost 6 bases. The CDR3 spans 15 residues. Germline values: CDR1 SGHAT, CDR2 FQNNGV.

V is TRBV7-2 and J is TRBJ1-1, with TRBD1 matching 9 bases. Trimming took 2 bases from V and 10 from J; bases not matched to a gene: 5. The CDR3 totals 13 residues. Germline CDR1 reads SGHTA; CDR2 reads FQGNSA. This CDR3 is CASSLSGTGLAFF. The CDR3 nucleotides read TGTGCCAGCAGCTTAAGTGGGACAGGGTTAGCTTTCTTT.

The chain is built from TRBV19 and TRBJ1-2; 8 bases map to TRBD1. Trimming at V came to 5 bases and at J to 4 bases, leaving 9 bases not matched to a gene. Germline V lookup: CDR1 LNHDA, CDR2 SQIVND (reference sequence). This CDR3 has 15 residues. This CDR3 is CASSDRDRSSYGYTF. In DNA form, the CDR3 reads TGTGCCAGTAGTGACCGGGACAGGTCGAGCTATGGCTACACCTTC.

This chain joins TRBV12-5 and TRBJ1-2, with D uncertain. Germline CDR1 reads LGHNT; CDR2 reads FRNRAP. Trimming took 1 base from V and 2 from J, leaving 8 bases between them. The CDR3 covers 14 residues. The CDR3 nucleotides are TGTGCTAGTGGTTTGGGGGCTGCCAACTATGGCTACACCTTC. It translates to CASGLGAANYGYTF. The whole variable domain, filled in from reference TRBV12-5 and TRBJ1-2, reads DARVTQTPRHKVTEMGQEVTMRCQPILGHNTVFWYRQTMMQGLELLAYFRNRAPLDDSGMPKDRFSAEMPDATLATLKIQPSEPRDSAVYFCASGLGAANYGYTFGSGTRLTVV.

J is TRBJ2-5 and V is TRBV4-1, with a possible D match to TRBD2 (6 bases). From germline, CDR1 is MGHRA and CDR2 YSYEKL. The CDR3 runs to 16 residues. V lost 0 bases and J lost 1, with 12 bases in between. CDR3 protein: CASSQDLRLGQETQYF. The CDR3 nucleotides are TGCGCCAGCAGCCAAGACCTCCGACTAGGCCAAGAGACCCAGTACTTC.

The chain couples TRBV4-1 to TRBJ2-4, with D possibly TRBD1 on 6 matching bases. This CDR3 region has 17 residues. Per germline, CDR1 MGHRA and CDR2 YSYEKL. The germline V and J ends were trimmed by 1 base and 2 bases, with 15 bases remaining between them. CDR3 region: CASSQGSVRGTKNIQYF. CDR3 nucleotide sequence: TGCGCCAGCAGCCAAGGATCAGTCAGGGGTACCAAAAACATTCAGTACTTC.

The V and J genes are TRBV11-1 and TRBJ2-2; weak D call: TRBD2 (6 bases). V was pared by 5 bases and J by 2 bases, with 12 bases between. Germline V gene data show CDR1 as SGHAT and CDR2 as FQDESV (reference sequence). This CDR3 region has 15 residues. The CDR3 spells CASSPRTTNTGELFF. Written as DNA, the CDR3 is TGTGCCAGCAGCCCTAGGACTACCAACACCGGGGAGCTGTTTTTT. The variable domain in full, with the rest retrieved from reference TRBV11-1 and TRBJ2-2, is EAEVAQSPRYKITEKSQAVAFWCDPISGHATLYWYRQILGQGPELLVQFQDESVVDDSQLPKDRFSAERLKGVDSTLKIQPAELGDSAMYLCASSPRTTNTGELFFGEGSRLTVL.

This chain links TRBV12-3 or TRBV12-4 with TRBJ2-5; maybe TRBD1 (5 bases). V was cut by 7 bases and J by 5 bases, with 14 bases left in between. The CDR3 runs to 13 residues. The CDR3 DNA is TGTGCCAGCACTCCTCAGGGTCGGGAGACCCAGTACTTC. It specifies CASTPQGRETQYF.

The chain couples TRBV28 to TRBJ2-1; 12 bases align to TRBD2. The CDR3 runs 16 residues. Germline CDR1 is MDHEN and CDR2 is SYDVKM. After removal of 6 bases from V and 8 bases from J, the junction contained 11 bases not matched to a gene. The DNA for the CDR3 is TGTGCCAGCAGGAAATTGACTAGCGGGGGCTGGCATGAGCAGTTCTTC. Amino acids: CASRKLTSGGWHEQFF.

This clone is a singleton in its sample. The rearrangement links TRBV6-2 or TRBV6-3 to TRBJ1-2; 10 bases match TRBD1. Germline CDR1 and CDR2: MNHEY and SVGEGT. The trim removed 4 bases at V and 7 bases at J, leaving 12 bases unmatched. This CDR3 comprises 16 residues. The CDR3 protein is CASSSRQGASLRGYTF. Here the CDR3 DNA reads TGTGCCAGCAGTTCGCGACAGGGGGCCTCCCTTCGTGGCTACACCTTC.

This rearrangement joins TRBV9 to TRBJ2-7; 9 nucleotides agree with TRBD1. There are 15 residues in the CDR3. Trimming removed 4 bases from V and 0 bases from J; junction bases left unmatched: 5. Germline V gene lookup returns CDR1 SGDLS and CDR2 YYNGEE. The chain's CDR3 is CASSQGTGSSYEQYF. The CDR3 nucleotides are TGTGCCAGCAGCCAAGGGACAGGGAGCTCCTACGAGCAGTACTTC.

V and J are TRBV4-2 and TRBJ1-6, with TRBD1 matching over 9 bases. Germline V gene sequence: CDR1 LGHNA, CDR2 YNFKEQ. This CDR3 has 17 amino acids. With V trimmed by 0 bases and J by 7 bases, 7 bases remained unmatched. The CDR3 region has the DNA TGTGCCAGCAGCCAAGATGGTGGGGACAGGGCAAATTCACCCCTCCACTTT. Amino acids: CASSQDGGDRANSPLHF.

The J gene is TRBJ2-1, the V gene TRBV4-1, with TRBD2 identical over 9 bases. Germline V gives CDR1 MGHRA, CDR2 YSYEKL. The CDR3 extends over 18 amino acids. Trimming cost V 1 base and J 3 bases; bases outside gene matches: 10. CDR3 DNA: TGCGCCAGCAGCCAAGGACTAGCGGTTCCCACCATCTACAATGAGCAGTTCTTC. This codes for CASSQGLAVPTIYNEQFF.

The CDR3 region is CAWRWTGANYGYTF. As DNA, the CDR3 is TGTGCCTGGAGGTGGACAGGAGCTAACTATGGCTACACCTTC. The chain employs TRBV30 and TRBJ1-2; 7 bases are shared with TRBD1. The CDR3 length is 14 residues. The germline V gene encodes CDR1 GTSNPN and CDR2 SVGIG (reference sequence). Trimming cost V 3 bases and J 0 bases; bases outside gene matches: 4.